A single sample is the source of the 8 T cell receptor beta chains below, sequenced in a study of shared clonotypes between healthy human individuals. Method: immunoSEQ multiplex PCR; TCRdb's copy keeps in-frame clones and lacks some. The sample lists millions of clones, approximately 90% occurring once. The specimen was naive CD4+ T cells sorted from blood. Subset here: CD45RA+ positively selected. The receptors derive from a man younger than 35 in good health.

V usage is TRBV5-5 and J usage is TRBJ2-7, with D hard to call. Germline V gene data show CDR1 as SGHKS and CDR2 as YYEKEE (reference sequence). The CDR3 covers 16 residues. The germline V and J ends were trimmed by 2 bases and 3 bases, with 18 bases remaining between them. The CDR3 spells CASSLFLRLVNYEQYF. CDR3 coding DNA: TGTGCCAGCAGCTTATTTTTGCGTCTAGTCAACTACGAGCAGTACTTC. Looking up the rest from reference TRBV5-5 and TRBJ2-7 gives the full variable domain: DAGVTQSPTHLIKTRGQQVTLRCSPISGHKSVSWYQQVLGQGPQFIFQYYEKEERGRGNFPDRFSARQFPNYSSELNVNALLLGDSALYLCASSLFLRLVNYEQYFGPGTRLTVT.

The rearrangement joins TRBV10-1 to TRBJ2-2; no reliable D call. Trimming cost V 5 bases and J 0 bases, with 10 bases left between them. CDR3 size: 15 residues. Germline CDR1 reads WNHNN; CDR2 reads SYGVQD (reference sequence). The CDR3 nucleotides are TGCGCCAGCAGTCCTCCGCCACCGAACACCGGGGAGCTGTTTTTT. It yields the protein CASSPPPPNTGELFF.

This chain links TRBV4-1 with TRBJ2-1; 11 bases fit TRBD2. V lost 5 bases to trimming and J lost 10 bases; unmatched junction nucleotides: 16. Germline-derived CDR1 and CDR2 are MGHRA and YSYEKL. The CDR3 loop spans 17 amino acids. As DNA, the CDR3 is TGCGCCAGCAGCGCCTGGGGCGGGATAGCGGGAGGGGGAGAGCAGTTCTTC. Protein: CASSAWGGIAGGGEQFF.

This chain uses TRBV18 with TRBJ2-5; unclear D gene. CDR3 length: 13 residues. CDR1 KGHSH and CDR2 LQKENI come from the germline V gene. Trimming removed 4 bases at V and 5 bases at J, with 11 bases between. In nucleotides, the CDR3 is TGTGCCAGCTCACGCGTGAAGGGTGAGACCCAGTACTTC. It translates to CASSRVKGETQYF. Using reference TRBV18 and TRBJ2-5 for the parts outside the CDR3, the full variable domain is NAGVMQNPRHLVRRRGQEARLRCSPMKGHSHVYWYRQLPEEGLKFMVYLQKENIIDESGMPKERFSAEFPKEGPSILRIQQVVRGDSAAYFCASSRVKGETQYFGPGTRLLVL.

This clone was seen just once. The chain is built from TRBV28 and TRBJ1-2; D unclear. The CDR3 has 11 residues. Germline-derived CDR1 and CDR2 are MDHEN and SYDVKM. V was shortened by 6 bases and J by 8 bases, with 10 bases between the two germline ends. Here the CDR3 DNA reads TGTGCCAGCAGAACGCTGGAAGGCTACACCTTC. Residues: CASRTLEGYTF.

The V gene is TRBV29-1, the J gene TRBJ1-1, with a tentative D call TRBD1 (5 bases). The CDR3 is made up of 13 amino acids. V lost 4 bases and J 2 bases, leaving 11 bases between the germline ends. Germline loops: CDR1 SQVTM, CDR2 ANQGSEA. For the CDR3, the DNA is TGCAGCGTTGGGGGCGGGAAAAACACTGAAGCTTTCTTT. Amino acid sequence: CSVGGGKNTEAFF.

The rearrangement links TRBV9 to TRBJ1-5, with D maybe TRBD1 (5 bases). Germline loops: CDR1 SGDLS, CDR2 YYNGEE. This CDR3 is 19 amino acids long. The germline V and J ends were trimmed by 4 bases and 1 base, with 24 bases remaining between them. The CDR3 reads CASSSIRGSLPESNQPQHF. CDR3 bases: TGTGCCAGCAGCTCCATACGGGGCAGCTTACCCGAGAGCAATCAGCCCCAGCATTTT.

In this sample, this clone turned up once. The rearrangement joins TRBV10-1 to TRBJ2-2; TRBD2 aligns across 9 bases. The CDR3 loop spans 17 amino acids. The J segment lost 5 bases and the V segment lost 0 bases, leaving 7 bases of the junction unmatched. Germline V CDR1 and CDR2: WNHNN, SYGVQD (reference sequence). CDR3 sequence reads: CASSESGASGATGELFF. CDR3 coding DNA: TGCGCCAGCAGTGAGTCGGGGGCTAGCGGGGCAACCGGGGAGCTGTTTTTT.